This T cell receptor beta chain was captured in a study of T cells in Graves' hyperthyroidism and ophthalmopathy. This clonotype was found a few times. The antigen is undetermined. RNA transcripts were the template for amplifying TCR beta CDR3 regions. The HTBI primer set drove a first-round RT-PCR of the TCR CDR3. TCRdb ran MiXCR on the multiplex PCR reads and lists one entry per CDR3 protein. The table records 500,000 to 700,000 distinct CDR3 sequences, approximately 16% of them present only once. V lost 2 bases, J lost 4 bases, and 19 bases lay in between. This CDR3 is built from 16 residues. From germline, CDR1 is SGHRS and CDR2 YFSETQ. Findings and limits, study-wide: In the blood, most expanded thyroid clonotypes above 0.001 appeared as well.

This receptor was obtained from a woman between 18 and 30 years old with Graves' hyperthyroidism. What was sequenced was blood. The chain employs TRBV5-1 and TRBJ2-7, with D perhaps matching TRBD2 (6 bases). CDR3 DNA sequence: TGCGCCAGCAGCTTACGACCCCCCTGGAGGGTATACGAGCAGTACTTC. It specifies CASSLRPPWRVYEQYF.